A single sample is the source of the 9 T cell receptor beta chains below, sequenced in a study of blood T cells in healthy people across ages. Alongside a J-beta primer mix, a sample-barcoded 5' primer served in a second PCR lasting 7 to 11 cycles. TCRdb redid the calling of the 5' RACE reads with MiXCR, one entry per CDR3 protein. Of about 510,000 distinct CDR3 sequences detected, about 25% appear once; the ten largest clones hold 3% to 4.5%. In addition, the sample was reused for a study of T cells of mothers and their children.

The sequenced material came from blood. The receptors derive from a boy aged 2 to 10 in good health.

The rearrangement links TRBV14 to TRBJ1-4, with D possibly TRBD1 on 5 matching bases. The germline V gene encodes CDR1 SGHDN and CDR2 FVKESK. Deletions cut 1 base from V and 0 bases from J, with 12 bases between. CDR3 length: 17 residues. The CDR3 region has the DNA TGTGCCAGCAGCCAAGGTCGGGGGAAAGCAACTAATGAAAAACTGTTTTTT. It is translated as CASSQGRGKATNEKLFF. Complete variable domain (other parts from reference TRBV14 and TRBJ1-4): EAGVTQFPSHSVIEKGQTVTLRCDPISGHDNLYWYRRVMGKEIKFLLHFVKESKQDESGMPNNRFLAERTGGTYSTLKVQPAELEDSGVYFCASSQGRGKATNEKLFFGSGTQLSVL.

The V gene is TRBV9, the J gene TRBJ2-7; 8 bases match TRBD1. CDR1 is SGDLS, CDR2 YYNGEE, per germline. This CDR3 comprises 14 residues. Losses at the gene ends were 1 base for V and 5 bases for J; bases not matched to a gene: 5. The chain's CDR3 is CASSVRAGGDEQYF. CDR3 nucleotide sequence: TGTGCCAGCAGCGTACGGGCAGGGGGCGACGAGCAGTACTTC. Full variable domain (outside the CDR3, taken from reference TRBV9 and TRBJ2-7): DSGVTQTPKHLITATGQRVTLRCSPRSGDLSVYWYQQSLDQGLQFLIQYYNGEERAKGNILERFSAQQFPDLHSELNLSSLELGDSALYFCASSVRAGGDEQYFGPGTRLTVT.

V gene TRBV6-6 combines with J gene TRBJ1-4, with unresolved D. Germline loops: CDR1 MNHNY, CDR2 SVGAGI (reference sequence). Trimming removed 0 bases at V and 1 base at J, with 6 bases between. The CDR3 totals 15 residues. CDR3 DNA sequence: TGTGCCAGCAGTTACTCACGGCAAACTAATGAAAAACTGTTTTTT. Translating gives CASSYSRQTNEKLFF.

This clonotype was recorded a few times. The V gene is TRBV7-2, the J gene TRBJ1-2; 8 bases fit TRBD1. V shed 5 bases, J shed 0 bases, and the junction held 2 bases outside the gene matches. The CDR3 is made up of 14 amino acids. The germline CDR1 and CDR2 sequences are SGHTA and FQGNSA. The CDR3 protein is CASSLDRANYGYTF. The CDR3 DNA reads as TGTGCCAGCAGCCTGGACAGGGCTAACTATGGCTACACCTTC. The full variable domain, rest sourced from reference TRBV7-2 and TRBJ1-2, is GAGVSQSPSNKVTEKGKDVELRCDPISGHTALYWYRQSLGQGLEFLIYFQGNSAPDKSGLPSDRFSAERTGGSVSTLTIQRTQQEDSAVYLCASSLDRANYGYTFGSGTRLTVV.

This clonotype was counted only a few times. The rearrangement joins TRBV7-7 to TRBJ2-5, with D possibly TRBD2 on 6 matching bases. V dropped 1 base and J dropped 4 bases, with 10 bases sitting between them. Germline values: CDR1 SSHAT, CDR2 FNYEAQ (reference sequence). The CDR3 totals 14 residues. The CDR3 DNA sequence: TGTGCCAGCAGCTTAGTGGCGGGGTTAGAGACCCAGTACTTC. This codes for CASSLVAGLETQYF.

J is TRBJ2-5 and V is TRBV25-1; either TRBD1 or TRBD2 may supply D (5 bases each). The ends were cut back, 3 bases at V and 5 bases at J, with 13 bases in the middle. Germline assignment: CDR1 MGHDK and CDR2 SYGVNS. The CDR3 extends over 14 amino acids. The CDR3 DNA sequence: TGTGCCAGCAGTGAGTCGGGACGTTGGGAGACCCAGTACTTC. This sequence encodes CASSESGRWETQYF. The entire variable domain, with the rest obtained from reference TRBV25-1 and TRBJ2-5, is as follows: EADIYQTPRYLVIGTGKKITLECSQTMGHDKMYWYQQDPGMELHLIHYSYGVNSTEKGDLSSESTVSRIRTEHFPLTLESARPSHTSQYLCASSESGRWETQYFGPGTRLLVL.

This clonotype came up a few times. The DNA of the CDR3 is TGTGCCAGCAGAGACAGGGTAGTAGGGCAAGAGACCCAGTACTTC. This translates into CASRDRVVGQETQYF. The J gene is TRBJ2-5, the V gene TRBV2; 7 nucleotides align to TRBD1. CDR1 is SNHLY, CDR2 FYNNEI, per germline. This CDR3 region has 15 residues. Trimming cost V 6 bases and J 2 bases; bases outside gene matches: 9.

The rearrangement joins TRBV12-3 or TRBV12-4 to TRBJ2-3, with D possibly TRBD1 on 6 matching bases. The CDR3 is 16 residues long. Trimming took off 5 bases at V and 4 bases at J, with 19 bases between the two ends. The CDR3 nucleotides read TGTGCCAGCAGTCCAGGGACAAACCAGGAGGCAGATACGCAGTATTTT. Translating gives CASSPGTNQEADTQYF.

For this clonotype: A read error may explain this, as a much larger clone is one base away. The chain has TRBV5-6 and TRBJ2-7; TRBD1 matches 7 bases. V lost 4 bases to trimming and J lost 6 bases; unmatched junction nucleotides: 7. Looked up from germline, CDR1 is SGHDT and CDR2 is YYEEEE. This CDR3 region has 13 residues. The CDR3: CASSNPDRCEQYF. The DNA for the CDR3 is TGTGCCAGCAGCAACCCGGACAGGTGCGAGCAGTACTTC.